The 7 T cell receptor beta chains reported below all come from one sample, sequenced in a study of control samples from healthy donors and cancer patients. Clones were read by immunoSEQ multiplex PCR, and TCRdb kept only the in-frame ones, dropping some. The top ten clones hold about 5.5% of a sample with about 120,000 clones, roughly 92% of them seen once. The sample taken for sequencing was blood. These receptors were taken from a man between 18 and 35 years old in good health.

This chain connects TRBV9 to TRBJ2-3; D is undetermined. The CDR3 consists of 13 residues. V lost 0 bases and J lost 2, with 4 bases in between. Germline V gene lookup returns CDR1 SGDLS and CDR2 YYNGEE. The CDR3 here is CASSVAVTDTQYF. Here the CDR3 DNA reads TGTGCCAGCAGCGTAGCGGTCACAGATACGCAGTATTTT.

The genes are TRBV3-1 (or the pseudogene TRBV3-2) and TRBJ1-4; 9 bases align to TRBD1. V lost 4 bases, J lost 10 bases, and 4 bases stayed unmatched. Germline CDR1 and CDR2: LGHDT and YNNKEL (reference sequence). This CDR3 is 13 amino acids long. CDR3 nucleotides: TGTGCCAGCAGCCCCCCGGGACAGGGAAAACTGTTTTTT. This translates into CASSPPGQGKLFF.

CDR3 protein: CASGRGRTNTEAFF. As DNA, the CDR3 is TGTGCCAGTGGTCGTGGCAGAACCAACACTGAAGCTTTCTTT. The chain employs TRBV19 and TRBJ1-1; D remains ambiguous. V gave up 8 bases and J gave up 2 bases, with 15 bases separating them. Per germline, CDR1 LNHDA and CDR2 SQIVND (reference sequence). This CDR3 is 14 amino acids long. Full variable domain (missing parts from reference TRBV19 and TRBJ1-1): DGGITQSPKYLFRKEGQNVTLSCEQNLNHDAMYWYRQDPGQGLRLIYYSQIVNDFQKGDIAEGYSVSREKKESFPLTVTSAQKNPTAFYLCASGRGRTNTEAFFGQGTRLTVV.

This chain connects TRBV7-6 to TRBJ2-1; maybe TRBD2 (6 bases). Trimming removed 4 bases at V and 0 bases at J, with 10 bases between. This CDR3 spans 15 amino acids. Germline V lookup: CDR1 SGHVS, CDR2 FNYEAQ. The CDR3 protein is CASSSLAPSYNEQFF. CDR3 in DNA: TGTGCCAGCAGCTCACTAGCCCCCTCCTACAATGAGCAGTTCTTC.

The rearrangement joins TRBV24-1 to TRBJ1-5, with a tentative D call TRBD1 (5 bases). The CDR3 runs 13 residues. CDR1 is KGHDR, CDR2 SFDVKD, per germline. V was pared by 7 bases and J by 5 bases, with 11 bases between. In DNA, the CDR3 is TGTGCCACCAGCCGGGGCCCATATCAGCCCCAGCATTTT. As protein: CATSRGPYQPQHF.

This clone was seen a handful of times. The V gene is TRBV4-1, the J gene TRBJ2-7, with 8 bases lining up with TRBD1. Trimming at V came to 0 bases and at J to 1 base, leaving 14 bases not matched to a gene. Germline CDR1 MGHRA, CDR2 YSYEKL. The CDR3 contains 19 residues. DNA for the CDR3: TGCGCCAGCAGCCAAGATCCTAACGTTGGCAGGGGGCGATCCTACGAGCAGTACTTC. Protein product: CASSQDPNVGRGRSYEQYF.

The chain is built from TRBV29-1 and TRBJ2-3; a possible D gene is TRBD1 (6 bases). The germline V and J ends were trimmed by 4 bases and 5 bases, with 16 bases remaining between them. Germline V CDR1 and CDR2: SQVTM, ANQGSEA. The CDR3 consists of 14 residues. CDR3: CSVAGGAGKDTQYF. The CDR3 bases are TGCAGCGTTGCTGGGGGCGCCGGGAAAGATACGCAGTATTTT.